The 9 T cell receptor beta chains presented below share a single source sample, sequenced in a study of OX40 agonist ivuxolimab in advanced cancers. Here immunoSEQ multiplex PCR was the method, and the copy in TCRdb shows in-frame clones only, minus some. The sample carries around 80,000 clones, over 75% recorded once. The sample here was CD4+ or CD8+ T cells sorted from blood, taken in a trial of the OX40 agonist ivuxolimab. These receptors came from an adult with an advanced solid tumor such as melanoma, head and neck, liver or kidney cancer.

The rearrangement joins TRBV9 to TRBJ1-3; D remains ambiguous. Germline CDR1 and CDR2: SGDLS and YYNGEE. The CDR3 sequence is 16 residues long. V lost 0 bases to trimming and J lost 2 bases, with 12 bases between them. CDR3: CASSVGMWSAGNTIYF. The CDR3 nucleotides read TGTGCCAGCAGCGTAGGGATGTGGTCCGCTGGAAACACCATATATTTT.

V and J are TRBV28 and TRBJ2-4; D unclear. V was shortened by 10 bases and J by 7 bases, with 11 bases between the two germline ends. The CDR3 runs 11 residues. From germline, CDR1 is MDHEN and CDR2 SYDVKM. This CDR3 is CATTSVNIQYF. The CDR3 nucleotides read TGTGCCACCACCTCGGTGAACATTCAGTACTTC.

This chain joins TRBV18 and TRBJ1-3; tentatively, D is TRBD1 (6 bases). V was pared by 3 bases and J by 4 bases, with 16 bases between. The length of the CDR3 is 16 residues. Looked up from germline, CDR1 is KGHSH and CDR2 is LQKENI. The CDR3 loop reads CASSPNEQGFGNTIYF. The CDR3 DNA follows: TGTGCCAGCTCACCTAATGAACAGGGTTTCGGAAACACCATATATTTT.

V and J are TRBV11-2 and TRBJ1-4; D is uncertain. Trimming pared 4 bases from V and 4 bases from J, leaving 7 bases between. Germline V CDR1 and CDR2: SGHAT, FQNNGV. This CDR3 has 13 amino acids. In nucleotides, the CDR3 is TGTGCCAGCAGCTCTTACGGTAATGAAAAACTGTTTTTT. Translation: CASSSYGNEKLFF.

This clone is a singleton in its sample. The chain combines TRBV5-4 with TRBJ1-2; 7 bases agree with TRBD1. The ends lost 0 bases at V and 8 bases at J; junction bases unmatched: 4. CDR3 size: 13 residues. CDR1 and CDR2 (germline): SGHNT, YYREEE (reference sequence). CDR3 DNA: TGTGCCAGCAGCTTGGGACAGGGCAACGGCTACACCTTC. Its translation: CASSLGQGNGYTF.

The J gene is TRBJ1-2, the V gene TRBV5-4, with a weak D call TRBD1 (5 bases). V was clipped by 1 base and J by 6 bases, with 22 bases between them. CDR3 length: 17 residues. CDR1 and CDR2 from the germline V gene are SGHNT and YYREEE (reference sequence). CDR3 in DNA: TGTGCCAGCAGCTTGTCCCTCACGCTCCCTGGGGCCAATGGCTACACCTTC. It codes for CASSLSLTLPGANGYTF.

The CDR3: CASEGRIGDTQYF. CDR3 in DNA: TGTGCCAGCGAGGGGCGGATTGGGGATACGCAGTATTTT. V usage is TRBV19 and J usage is TRBJ2-3; D may be TRBD1 or TRBD2 (5 bases each). The CDR3 loop spans 13 amino acids. Trimming shortened V by 9 bases and J by 6 bases, and 16 bases separated the two germline ends. The germline V gene has CDR1 LNHDA and CDR2 SQIVND (reference sequence).

The rearrangement uses TRBV27 and TRBJ2-1, with a weak D call TRBD1 (6 bases). V gave up 3 bases and J gave up 0 bases, with 12 bases separating them. Germline-derived CDR1 and CDR2 are MNHEY and SMNVEV (reference sequence). There are 16 residues in the CDR3. CDR3 region: CASSFQGQSSYNEQFF. The CDR3 coding sequence is TGTGCCAGCAGTTTCCAAGGACAGTCCTCCTACAATGAGCAGTTCTTC.

The chain carries TRBV10-3 and TRBJ2-3; D is unclear. With 4 bases removed from V and 3 bases from J, the gap between germline ends came to 11 bases. In germline, CDR1 is ENHRY, CDR2 SYGVKD. The CDR3 consists of 14 residues. This CDR3 is CAISAKIHTDTQYF. CDR3 DNA: TGTGCCATCAGTGCGAAGATCCATACAGATACGCAGTATTTT.